This entry describes one T cell receptor (beta chain). Its antigen is currently unknown. The entry originates in a study of cytomegalovirus exposure and HLA in healthy donors. General study points: Among immune exposure information, only CMV serostatus was available. The classifier was said to identify cytomegalovirus status with high specificity and sensitivity. The authors assumed roughly uniform sequencing depth across donors for presence/absence analyses.

The PCR was carried out with 60 Vbeta primers and 13 Jbeta primers. TCRdb's table, derived via immunoSEQ multiplex PCR, lists solely in-frame clones and lacks some. The sample includes 60,000 to 65,000 clones. This CDR3 is 13 amino acids long. Germline V gene sequence: CDR1 MDHEN, CDR2 SYDVKM. V lost 8 bases and J lost 4, with 14 bases in between. The source is a woman between 18 and 29 years old in good health and CMV-seronegative. The chain employs TRBV28 and TRBJ2-5, with D possibly matching TRBD2 (6 bases). Sequences were obtained from PBMCs. The CDR3 reads CASLGRGGETQYF. The CDR3, as DNA: TGTGCCAGCTTAGGAAGGGGAGGAGAGACCCAGTACTTC.